A selection of T cell receptor beta chains follows, all from one sample in a study of T-cell memory formation after mild COVID-19. MiXCR was run by TCRdb on the 5' RACE reads, yielding one entry per CDR3 protein. The sample holds about 140,000 distinct CDR3 sequences, more than 13% seen once. The sequenced material came from PBMCs or a T cell subset sorted from them (not recorded which). The receptors here all came from an adult woman who had mild COVID-19 (a few samples of this study predate the infection). Cell type and time point are not known. CDR3s include the opening cysteine and the closing phenylalanine or tryptophan. A D gene is named only where the DNA matches it firmly. The size entry is marked missing in some rows and otherwise reads once, few, many or a size class.

TRBJ2-3,few,TRBV13,TRBD2,CASSIGGGGALTDTQYF,TGTGCCAGCAGCATCGGAGGCGGGGGGGCCCTCACAGATACGCAGTATTTT
TRBJ1-1,few,TRBV7-9,-,CASSLAPTRDTEAFF,TGTGCCAGCAGCTTAGCCCCTACTCGGGACACTGAAGCTTTCTTT
TRBJ2-5,few,TRBV6-5,-,CASSYSIRETQYF,TGTGCCAGCAGTTACTCTATCCGGGAGACCCAGTACTTC
TRBJ2-1,-,TRBV5-1,-,CASSLLGDNEQFF,TGCGCCAGCAGCTTGTTAGGGGATAATGAGCAGTTCTTC
TRBJ2-7,many,TRBV6-1,TRBD1,CASSDDRGLHEQYF,TGTGCCAGCAGTGATGACAGGGGGCTCCACGAGCAGTACTTC
TRBJ1-1,-,TRBV20-1,-,CSARGIGVGTEAFF,TGCAGTGCTAGAGGAATTGGGGTCGGCACTGAAGCTTTCTTT
TRBJ2-1,-,TRBV5-1,TRBD2,CASSSNPIAGGVNEQFF,TGCGCCAGCAGCTCGAACCCCATAGCGGGGGGGGTCAATGAGCAGTTCTTC
TRBJ2-7,few,TRBV5-6,-,CASSSPWGPAYEQYF,TGTGCCAGCAGCTCTCCCTGGGGGCCCGCCTACGAGCAGTACTTC
TRBJ2-3,few,TRBV9,-,CASSVEGDLADTQYF,TGTGCCAGCAGCGTAGAGGGGGACCTGGCAGATACGCAGTATTTT
TRBJ2-1,few,TRBV5-5,-,CASSFFYNEQFF,TGTGCCAGCAGCTTTTTCTACAATGAGCAGTTCTTC
TRBJ2-7,-,TRBV6-4,-,CASSVEEGHYEQYF,TGTGCCAGCAGTGTAGAGGAGGGTCACTACGAGCAGTACTTC
TRBJ2-1,few,TRBV6-4,TRBD2,CASSSSGGASHEQFF,TGTGCCAGCAGCTCTAGCGGGGGGGCCTCCCATGAGCAGTTCTTC
TRBJ2-1,few,TRBV9,TRBD2,CASSVEAGGTYNEQFF,TGTGCCAGCAGCGTAGAGGCGGGGGGTACATACAATGAGCAGTTCTTC
TRBJ2-7,-,TRBV5-6,TRBD2,CASSLVLAGIHEQYF,TGTGCCAGCAGCTTGGTACTAGCGGGGATCCACGAGCAGTACTTC
TRBJ2-1,few,TRBV12-3/TRBV12-4,-,CASMGSSDEQFF,TGTGCCAGTATGGGTTCGTCGGATGAGCAGTTCTTC
TRBJ2-3,-,TRBV18,-,CASSGPDTQYF,TGTGCCAGCTCAGGGCCAGATACGCAGTATTTT
TRBJ1-4,-,TRBV7-9,-,CASSSLDPNEKLFF,TGTGCCAGCAGCTCGCTCGACCCTAATGAAAAACTGTTTTTT
TRBJ1-2,few,TRBV5-1,-,CASSFWGQGPDYTF,TGCGCCAGCAGCTTTTGGGGGCAGGGCCCGGACTACACCTTC
TRBJ2-5,few,TRBV7-9,TRBD2,CASRSGDQETQYF,TGTGCCAGCAGAAGCGGGGATCAAGAGACCCAGTACTTC
TRBJ2-4,-,TRBV21-1,-,CASSKALGSQGELAKNIQYF,TGTGCCAGCAGCAAAGCCTTGGGGTCACAGGGCGAGCTAGCCAAAAACATTCAGTACTTC
TRBJ2-1,-,TRBV29-1,TRBD2,CSVEEAGGTYNEQFF,TGCAGCGTTGAAGAGGCGGGAGGAACCTACAATGAGCAGTTCTTC
TRBJ2-7,-,TRBV7-6,TRBD1,CASSLGQGPLSPYEQYF,TGTGCCAGCAGCTTAGGACAGGGGCCCTTGTCTCCCTACGAGCAGTACTTC
TRBJ2-1,-,TRBV6-1,-,CASGLTTISYNEQFF,TGTGCCAGCGGCTTGACGACCATCTCCTACAATGAGCAGTTCTTC
TRBJ2-3,-,TRBV7-3,TRBD2,CASSLRLAGNGADTQYF,TGTGCCAGCAGCTTAAGACTAGCGGGAAATGGGGCAGATACGCAGTATTTT
TRBJ2-7,-,TRBV6-1,TRBD1,CASSDWQGAYEQYF,TGTGCCAGCAGTGATTGGCAGGGGGCATACGAGCAGTACTTC
TRBJ2-2,few,TRBV5-1,-,CASSPMNTGELFF,TGCGCCAGCAGCCCGATGAACACCGGGGAGCTGTTTTTT
TRBJ2-5,few,TRBV10-3,-,CAISGGLETQYF,TGTGCCATCAGTGGAGGGCTGGAGACCCAGTACTTC
TRBJ1-2,-,TRBV25-1,-,CASSESRTRDGWDYGYTF,TGTGCCAGCAGTGAAAGTAGGACGCGTGATGGCTGGGACTATGGCTACACCTTC
TRBJ1-1,-,TRBV7-9,-,CATVKGTEAFF,TGTGCCACCGTCAAGGGCACTGAAGCTTTCTTT
TRBJ2-2,few,TRBV9,-,CASSVVAGKGTGELFF,TGTGCCAGCAGCGTAGTGGCAGGGAAAGGCACCGGGGAGCTGTTTTTT
TRBJ2-1,-,TRBV7-9,TRBD2,CASSLTLVRSGRVYEQFF,TGTGCCAGCAGCCTAACCCTAGTAAGGAGCGGGAGGGTCTATGAGCAGTTCTTC
TRBJ2-2,few,TRBV27,-,CASSFSRLSTGELFF,TGTGCCAGCAGTTTTAGCAGGCTGTCCACCGGGGAGCTGTTTTTT
TRBJ2-7,-,TRBV6-4,TRBD2,CASRVTSGSYEQYF,TGTGCCAGCAGAGTGACTAGCGGGAGCTACGAGCAGTACTTC
TRBJ1-2,-,TRBV14,-,CASSQEGTLYGYTF,TGTGCCAGCAGCCAAGAGGGGACCCTCTATGGCTACACCTTC
TRBJ2-1,few,TRBV24-1,-,CATSALSGSRAPYNEQFF,TGTGCCACCAGTGCCCTCTCCGGGAGCAGGGCCCCCTACAATGAGCAGTTCTTC